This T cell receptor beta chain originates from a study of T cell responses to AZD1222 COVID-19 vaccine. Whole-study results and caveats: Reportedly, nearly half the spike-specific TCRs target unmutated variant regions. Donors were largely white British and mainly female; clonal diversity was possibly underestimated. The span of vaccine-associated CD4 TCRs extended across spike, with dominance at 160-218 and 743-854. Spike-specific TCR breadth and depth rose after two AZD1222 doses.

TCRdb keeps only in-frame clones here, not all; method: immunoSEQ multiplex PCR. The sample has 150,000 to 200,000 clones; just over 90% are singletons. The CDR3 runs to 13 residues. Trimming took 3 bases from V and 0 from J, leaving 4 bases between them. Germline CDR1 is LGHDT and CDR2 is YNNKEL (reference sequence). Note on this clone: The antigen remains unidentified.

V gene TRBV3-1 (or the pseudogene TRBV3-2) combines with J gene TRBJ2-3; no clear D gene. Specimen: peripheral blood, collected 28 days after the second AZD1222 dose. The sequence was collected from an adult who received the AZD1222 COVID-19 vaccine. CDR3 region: CASSHLSTDTQYF. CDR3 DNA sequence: TGTGCCAGCAGCCACCTCAGCACAGATACGCAGTATTTT.